By sample fraction, the clone carrying this T cell receptor (beta chain) is medium-sized (0.01 to 0.1%). The data were produced by immunoSEQ multiplex PCR, yet TCRdb's version contains in-frame clones alone and is incomplete. The sample shows thousands of clones, none of them appearing just once. This sample is drawn from a study of T cells after posttransplantation cyclophosphamide. Busulfan-fludarabine conditioning, marrow transplant, and cyclophosphamide on days +3 and +4 were administered. The germline CDR1 and CDR2 sequences are SGHDN and FVKESK. The CDR3 runs 16 residues. Trimming pared 1 base from V and 4 bases from J, leaving 13 bases between.

The sequence was collected from a male patient aged 25-45 years who received an allogeneic stem cell transplant from a related donor, was CMV-positive, and had acute GVHD only. Part of the T cells may come from the graft donor. J is TRBJ2-2 and V is TRBV14; perhaps TRBD1 as D (6 bases). Sequences were derived from PBMCs, sampled after allogeneic stem cell transplant with posttransplant cyclophosphamide. The CDR3 spells CASSQATGRSTGELFF. CDR3 bases: TGTGCCAGCAGCCAAGCCACAGGGCGTAGCACCGGGGAGCTGTTTTTT.